The 8 T cell receptor beta chains listed next were all sequenced from one sample in a study of chemoradiotherapy in HPV16-positive cancers. Assay: immunoSEQ multiplex PCR; the TCRdb copy retains only in-frame clones and omits some. The sample yields over 2,000 clones, under 70% seen once. Source: tumor tissue, taken from a patient who underwent chemoradiotherapy. These TCRs come from a human donor with HPV-associated anogenital cancer.

V is TRBV2 and J is TRBJ1-3; no clear D gene. V gave up 3 bases and J gave up 1 base, with 7 bases separating them. Germline V gene sequence: CDR1 SNHLY, CDR2 FYNNEI. This CDR3 comprises 14 residues. CDR3 bases: TGTGCCAGCAGTGAGTTATTGTCTGGAAACACCATATATTTT. Its translation is CASSELLSGNTIYF.

The chain is built from TRBV7-9 and TRBJ2-3; perhaps D is TRBD1 or TRBD2 (5 bases each). CDR1 and CDR2 from the germline V gene are SEHNR and FQNEAQ (reference sequence). The CDR3 sequence is 16 residues long. Trimming took off 4 bases at V and 2 bases at J, with 16 bases between the two ends. The CDR3 protein is CASSSYGAGDTDTQYF. CDR3 in DNA: TGTGCCAGCAGCTCTTATGGGGCGGGTGACACAGATACGCAGTATTTT.

This clone appeared a few times. The V gene is TRBV7-6, the J gene TRBJ2-3; no firm D call. Looked up from germline, CDR1 is SGHVS and CDR2 is FNYEAQ. The CDR3 runs to 14 residues. V was shortened by 5 bases and J by 4 bases, with 13 bases between the two germline ends. CDR3 sequence (DNA): TGTGCCAGCAGCCCAGGACCTGGGGCAGATACGCAGTATTTT. It specifies CASSPGPGADTQYF.

CDR3 loop: CAISDGAGGNQPQHF. The CDR3 DNA sequence: TGTGCCATCAGTGACGGTGCCGGGGGTAATCAGCCCCAGCATTTT. V usage is TRBV10-3 and J usage is TRBJ1-5; the D gene is possibly TRBD1 (5 bases). CDR1 is ENHRY, CDR2 SYGVKD, per germline. Trimming cost V 3 bases and J 4 bases, with 13 bases left between them. The CDR3 runs 15 residues.

This clone was counted between two and nine times. The chain employs TRBV10-3 and TRBJ1-1, with D possibly being TRBD1 (5 bases). The CDR3 length is 13 residues. Germline V gene sequence: CDR1 ENHRY, CDR2 SYGVKD. The ends were cut back, 10 bases at V and 4 bases at J, with 16 bases in the middle. The CDR3 DNA reads as TGTGCCACTGGGACTTCCGCGGGCACTGAAGCTTTCTTT. Protein: CATGTSAGTEAFF.

This chain uses TRBV19 with TRBJ1-5; D is perhaps TRBD1 (5 bases). The CDR3 length is 13 residues. Trimming removed 9 bases at V and 6 bases at J, with 15 bases between. Germline V lookup: CDR1 LNHDA, CDR2 SQIVND (reference sequence). CDR3 coding DNA: TGTGCCAGCGGGCGGGGCTCGGGTCAGCCCCAGCATTTT. Its translation is CASGRGSGQPQHF.

The chain employs TRBV5-6 and TRBJ1-1; possibly TRBD1 for D (6 bases). This CDR3 contains 17 residues. Germline loops: CDR1 SGHDT, CDR2 YYEEEE. The V end was cut by 5 bases, the J end by 1 base, with 21 bases between. As DNA, the CDR3 is TGTGCCAGCAGGGAGGGGCCGTCGGGACACAGGAACACTGAAGCTTTCTTT. Protein sequence: CASREGPSGHRNTEAFF.

V and J are TRBV11-3 and TRBJ2-5; unclear D gene. The V gene's germline CDR1 is SGHNT and CDR2 YENEEA. This CDR3 has 11 residues. V shed 1 base and J shed 5 bases, with 2 bases lying between them. CDR3 DNA sequence: TGTGCCAGCAGCTTAGCCGAGACCCAGTACTTC. Its translation: CASSLAETQYF. The variable domain in full, with the rest retrieved from reference TRBV11-3 and TRBJ2-5, is EAGVVQSPRYKIIEKKQPVAFWCNPISGHNTLYWYLQNLGQGPELLIRYENEEAVDDSQLPKDRFSAERLKGVDSTLKIQPAELGDSAVYLCASSLAETQYFGPGTRLLVL.